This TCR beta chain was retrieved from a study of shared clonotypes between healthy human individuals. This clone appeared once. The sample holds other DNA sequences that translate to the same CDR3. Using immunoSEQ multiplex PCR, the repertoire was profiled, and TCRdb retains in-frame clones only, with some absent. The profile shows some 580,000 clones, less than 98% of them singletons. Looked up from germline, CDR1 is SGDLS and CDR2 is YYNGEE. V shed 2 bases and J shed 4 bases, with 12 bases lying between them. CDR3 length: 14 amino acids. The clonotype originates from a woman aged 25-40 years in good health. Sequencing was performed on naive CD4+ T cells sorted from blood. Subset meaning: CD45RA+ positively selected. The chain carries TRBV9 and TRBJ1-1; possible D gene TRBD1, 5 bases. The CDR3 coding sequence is TGTGCCAGCAGCGTGGTGACCGGGGGCACTGAAGCTTTCTTT. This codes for CASSVVTGGTEAFF.